The present TCR beta chain was sequenced within a study of cytomegalovirus exposure and HLA in healthy donors. This clone turned up a few times. The germline V gene has CDR1 SNHLY and CDR2 FYNNEI. The CDR3 loop spans 18 amino acids. Deletions cut 6 bases from V and 0 bases from J, with 22 bases between. The PCR made use of 60 Vbeta and 13 Jbeta primers. Some clones are missing from TCRdb's copy, which holds only in-frame ones; the method was immunoSEQ multiplex PCR. The sample has 200,000 or so clones, nearly 80% seen once. The TCR comes from a man aged 18 to 30 in good health and CMV-seronegative. The chain carries TRBV2 and TRBJ2-3; possibly TRBD2 for D (5 bases). The material sequenced was PBMCs. CDR3 loop: CASSETRVRGSSTDTQYF. As DNA, the CDR3 is TGTGCCAGCAGCGAGACAAGGGTCCGGGGATCTAGCACAGATACGCAGTATTTT.